These T cell receptor beta chains were read from a single sample in a study of T cells after yellow fever vaccination. TCRdb reprocessed the 5' RACE reads via MiXCR and lists one record per CDR3 protein. In the table there are about 370,000 distinct CDR3 sequences, 9.5% to 13% of which are singletons. The sample was PBMCs, taken on the day of the first yellow fever vaccination. All receptors come from a man aged 18 to 29 who received the YFV17D yellow fever vaccine. Each CDR3 is given with its conserved first and last residue. D genes are given only for firm matches. A row's size may be missing; if present it is once, few, many or a size class.

size: few; D: .; J: TRBJ1-6; V: TRBV7-9; DNA: TGTGCCAGCAGACGGGTTTATCAGGGGAATTCACCCCTCCACTTT; CDR3: CASRRVYQGNSPLHF
size: few; D: .; J: TRBJ1-1; V: TRBV28; DNA: TGTGCCAGCAGTATCGGACAGTATTCTGAAGCTTTCTTT; CDR3: CASSIGQYSEAFF
size: many; D: .; J: TRBJ2-1; V: TRBV3-1; DNA: TGTGCCAGCAGCACCCGGACGGACATGAACAATGAGCAGTTCTTC; CDR3: CASSTRTDMNNEQFF
size: .; D: .; J: TRBJ1-3; V: TRBV4-1; DNA: TGCGCCAGCAGCCATCGGGCAATGACCCGGACCCTTAAGAGCTCTGGAAACACCATATATTTT; CDR3: CASSHRAMTRTLKSSGNTIYF
size: .; D: TRBD1; J: TRBJ2-1; V: TRBV7-8; DNA: TGTGCCAGCAGCCCGGACAGGGTAAATGGCGAGCAGTTCTTC; CDR3: CASSPDRVNGEQFF
size: few; D: .; J: TRBJ2-1; V: TRBV5-4; DNA: TGTGCCAGCAGCTCCCGACAGGTTGAAGGCGAGCAGTTCTTC; CDR3: CASSSRQVEGEQFF
size: .; D: .; J: TRBJ2-4; V: TRBV6-5; DNA: TGTGCCAGCAGTTACTCTCAGGGCCTAGCCAAAAACATTCAGTACTTC; CDR3: CASSYSQGLAKNIQYF
size: .; D: .; J: TRBJ2-1; V: TRBV5-1; DNA: TGCGCCAGCAGCTCAGGACTTGGGGGCAATGAGCAGTTCTTC; CDR3: CASSSGLGGNEQFF
size: .; D: .; J: TRBJ1-1; V: TRBV5-1; DNA: TGCGCCAGCAGCGCTATTGGAGGGGACACTGAAGCTTTCTTT; CDR3: CASSAIGGDTEAFF
size: .; D: TRBD1; J: TRBJ2-1; V: TRBV7-2; DNA: TGTGCCAGCAGCTTAGGGACAGGTCACCCCTACAATGAGCAGTTCTTC; CDR3: CASSLGTGHPYNEQFF
size: few; D: .; J: TRBJ1-5; V: TRBV4-1; DNA: TGCGCCAGCAGCCAATCAGGGGCGCAGCCCCAGCATTTT; CDR3: CASSQSGAQPQHF
size: .; D: .; J: TRBJ2-5; V: TRBV5-1; DNA: TGCGCCAGCAGGTTGGGCGACAGGCGGGCAGAGACCCAGTACTTC; CDR3: CASRLGDRRAETQYF
size: once; D: .; J: TRBJ2-1; V: TRBV7-6; DNA: TGTGCCAGCAGAGGGGGGGGGCGTAGTAGCGATGAGCAGTTCTTC; CDR3: CASRGGGRSSDEQFF
size: .; D: .; J: TRBJ1-5; V: TRBV12-3/TRBV12-4; DNA: TGTGCCAGCCAGCAGAGCTGGCGTCAGCCCCAGCATTTT; CDR3: CASQQSWRQPQHF
size: few; D: TRBD1; J: TRBJ1-2; V: TRBV3-1; DNA: TGTGCCAGCAGCCAAGGGGACAGGGCGTATGGCTACACCTTC; CDR3: CASSQGDRAYGYTF
size: few; D: .; J: TRBJ1-5; V: TRBV4-3; DNA: TGCGCCAGCAGCCAGTATCAGAATCAGCCCCAGCATTTT; CDR3: CASSQYQNQPQHF
size: .; D: .; J: TRBJ2-3; V: TRBV6-5; DNA: TGTGCCAGCAGTTACTCGTTGGGACGAGCGGGAGATACGCAGTATTTT; CDR3: CASSYSLGRAGDTQYF
size: few; D: TRBD1; J: TRBJ2-1; V: TRBV5-1; DNA: TGCGCCAGCAGTTCCGGGACAGACAATGAGCAGTTCTTC; CDR3: CASSSGTDNEQFF
size: few; D: .; J: TRBJ2-3; V: TRBV5-1; DNA: TGCGCCAGCAGCTTGGCCCTAGCTCCAGATACGCAGTATTTT; CDR3: CASSLALAPDTQYF
size: .; D: TRBD1; J: TRBJ2-7; V: TRBV7-9; DNA: TGTGCCAGCAGCGCTCCGTACAGGGACAGCTCCTACGAGCAGTACTTC; CDR3: CASSAPYRDSSYEQYF
size: many; D: .; J: TRBJ2-4; V: TRBV7-8; DNA: TGTGCCAGCAGCTTAGACGGACGGCGGGACATTCAGTACTTC; CDR3: CASSLDGRRDIQYF
size: few; D: .; J: TRBJ1-6; V: TRBV18; DNA: TGTGCCAGCTCACCTCTACAGTATAATTCACCCCTCCACTTT; CDR3: CASSPLQYNSPLHF
size: .; D: .; J: TRBJ2-2; V: TRBV7-2; DNA: TGTGCCAGCAGCGTCGGACCCCTGAACACCGGGGAGCTGTTTTTT; CDR3: CASSVGPLNTGELFF
size: few; D: .; J: TRBJ1-6; V: TRBV3-1; DNA: TGTGCCAGCACGTCCGGTCTAACACCCCTCCACTTT; CDR3: CASTSGLTPLHF
size: few; D: .; J: TRBJ2-5; V: TRBV14; DNA: TGTGCCAGCAGCCAAGATTTAAGCGGCCCCGAGGAGACCCAGTACTTC; CDR3: CASSQDLSGPEETQYF
size: .; D: .; J: TRBJ1-6; V: TRBV12-3/TRBV12-4; DNA: TGTGCCAGCAGTTTTATCGTCGATTCACCCCTCCACTTT; CDR3: CASSFIVDSPLHF
size: .; D: TRBD2; J: TRBJ2-7; V: TRBV20-1; DNA: TGCAGTGCTAGGGTAGCGGGGGCCTACGAGCAGTACTTC; CDR3: CSARVAGAYEQYF
size: .; D: TRBD1; J: TRBJ2-6; V: TRBV9; DNA: TGTGCCAGCAGCGTAGCTGGGACAGGGACCCTCTCTGGGGCCAACGTCCTGACTTTC; CDR3: CASSVAGTGTLSGANVLTF
size: .; D: .; J: TRBJ1-5; V: TRBV5-6; DNA: TGTGCCAGCAGCTTGGACAGGGTATGGCAGCCCCAGCATTTT; CDR3: CASSLDRVWQPQHF
size: .; D: .; J: TRBJ1-3; V: TRBV7-8; DNA: TGTGCCAGCAGCTTAGGACAGGACTCTGGAAACACCATATATTTT; CDR3: CASSLGQDSGNTIYF
size: .; D: .; J: TRBJ1-1; V: TRBV5-6; DNA: TGTGCCAGCAGCTTGGTAGGGACCGCTCTGAACACTGAAGCTTTCTTT; CDR3: CASSLVGTALNTEAFF
size: few; D: .; J: TRBJ2-7; V: TRBV7-2; DNA: TGTGCCAGCAGCCTGATTGCCAGGGGCCCCTACGAGCAGTACTTC; CDR3: CASSLIARGPYEQYF
size: few; D: .; J: TRBJ2-5; V: TRBV6-5; DNA: TGTGCCAGCAGTTTCCCCTCCCAAGAGACCCAGTACTTC; CDR3: CASSFPSQETQYF
size: .; D: .; J: TRBJ2-5; V: TRBV7-2; DNA: TGTGCCAGCAGATCGGGGGTATCGGAGACCCAGTACTTC; CDR3: CASRSGVSETQYF
size: few; D: .; J: TRBJ2-7; V: TRBV6-5; DNA: TGTGCCAGCAGCTACAACTCGGGATGGAGCTCCTACGAGCAGTACTTC; CDR3: CASSYNSGWSSYEQYF
size: .; D: TRBD1; J: TRBJ1-6; V: TRBV12-3/TRBV12-4; DNA: TGTGCCAGCAGTTTGGACAGGGCCATCCCACCAAGCTCCTATAATTCACCCCTCCACTTT; CDR3: CASSLDRAIPPSSYNSPLHF
size: few; D: .; J: TRBJ1-6; V: TRBV7-9; DNA: TGTGCCAGCAGCTTAGATTCGACGAGATCCCTCCTCCACTTT; CDR3: CASSLDSTRSLLHF
size: few; D: TRBD2; J: TRBJ2-2; V: TRBV4-2; DNA: TGTGCCAGCAGCCAAGTTCTAGCGGGGGGGCTTGGGACCGGGGAGCTGTTTTTT; CDR3: CASSQVLAGGLGTGELFF
size: .; D: TRBD1; J: TRBJ2-5; V: TRBV10-3; DNA: TGTGCCATCAGCCTGGACAGGCCAGAGACCCAGTACTTC; CDR3: CAISLDRPETQYF